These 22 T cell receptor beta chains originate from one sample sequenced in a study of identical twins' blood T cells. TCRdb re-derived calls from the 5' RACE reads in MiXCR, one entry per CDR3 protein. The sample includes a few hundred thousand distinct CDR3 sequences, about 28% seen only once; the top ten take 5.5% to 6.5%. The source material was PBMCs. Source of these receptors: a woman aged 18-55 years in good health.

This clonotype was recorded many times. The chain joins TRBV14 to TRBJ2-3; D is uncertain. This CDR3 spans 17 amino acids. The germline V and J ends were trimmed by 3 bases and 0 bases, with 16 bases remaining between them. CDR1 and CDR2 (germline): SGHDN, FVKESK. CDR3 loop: CASSHDSYRSSTDTQYF. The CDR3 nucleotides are TGTGCCAGCAGCCACGATTCATACCGGTCTAGCACAGATACGCAGTATTTT.

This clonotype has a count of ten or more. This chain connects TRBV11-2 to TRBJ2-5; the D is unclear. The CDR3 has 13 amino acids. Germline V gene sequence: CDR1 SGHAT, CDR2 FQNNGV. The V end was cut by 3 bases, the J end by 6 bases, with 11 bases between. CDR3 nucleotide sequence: TGTGCCAGCAGCTTGGACCCGCTACAGACCCAGTACTTC. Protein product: CASSLDPLQTQYF.

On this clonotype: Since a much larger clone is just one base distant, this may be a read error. This CDR3 is CASSDRGPPYEQYF. In nucleotides, the CDR3 is TGTGCCAGCAGTGACAGGGGGCCTCCCTACGAGCAGTACTTC. The chain is built from TRBV6-4 and TRBJ2-7; TRBD1 matches 7 bases. Germline V CDR1 and CDR2: MRHNA, SNTAGT. V dropped 2 bases and J dropped 2; count of bases not matched to a gene: 3. CDR3 length: 14 amino acids.

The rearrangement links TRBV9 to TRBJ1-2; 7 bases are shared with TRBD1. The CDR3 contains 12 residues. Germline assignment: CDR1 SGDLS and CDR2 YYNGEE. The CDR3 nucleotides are TGTGTCAGTACCGACAGGGACGAAGGCTACACCTTC. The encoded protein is CVSTDRDEGYTF.

CDR3 protein: CASSFGELFF. The CDR3 DNA reads as TGTGCCAGTAGCTTCGGGGAGCTGTTTTTT. The rearrangement uses TRBV19 and TRBJ2-2; no clear D. Germline lookup yields CDR1 LNHDA and CDR2 SQIVND (reference sequence). The CDR3 sequence is 10 residues long. V was cut by 6 bases and J by 7 bases, with 3 bases left in between.

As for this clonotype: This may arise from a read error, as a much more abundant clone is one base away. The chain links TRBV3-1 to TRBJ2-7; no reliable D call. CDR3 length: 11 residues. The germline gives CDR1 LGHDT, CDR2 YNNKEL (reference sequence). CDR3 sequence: CASSHIYGQYF. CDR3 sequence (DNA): TGTGCCAGCAGCCACATCTACGGGCAGTACTTC.

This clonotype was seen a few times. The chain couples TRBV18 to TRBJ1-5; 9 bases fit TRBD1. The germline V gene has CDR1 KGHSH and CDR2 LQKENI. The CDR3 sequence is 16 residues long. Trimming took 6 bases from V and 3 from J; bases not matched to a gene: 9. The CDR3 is CASSLTGTGNNQPQHF. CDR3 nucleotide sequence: TGTGCCAGCTCGCTAACCGGGACAGGGAACAATCAGCCCCAGCATTTT.

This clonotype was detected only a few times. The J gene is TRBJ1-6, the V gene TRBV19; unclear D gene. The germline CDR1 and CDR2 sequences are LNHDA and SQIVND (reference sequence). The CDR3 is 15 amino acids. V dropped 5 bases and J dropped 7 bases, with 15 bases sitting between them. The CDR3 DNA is TGTGCCAGTAGTCGGGCGGTTGTAGGAAATTCACCCCTCCACTTT. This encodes CASSRAVVGNSPLHF.

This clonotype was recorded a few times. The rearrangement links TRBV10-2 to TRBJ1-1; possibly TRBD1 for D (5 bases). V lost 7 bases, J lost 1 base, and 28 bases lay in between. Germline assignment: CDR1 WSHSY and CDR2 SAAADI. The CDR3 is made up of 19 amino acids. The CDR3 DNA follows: TGCGCCAGCAACCTAAGAACACACGGGGGTTTCTCGGGGAACACTGAAGCTTTCTTT. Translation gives CASNLRTHGGFSGNTEAFF.

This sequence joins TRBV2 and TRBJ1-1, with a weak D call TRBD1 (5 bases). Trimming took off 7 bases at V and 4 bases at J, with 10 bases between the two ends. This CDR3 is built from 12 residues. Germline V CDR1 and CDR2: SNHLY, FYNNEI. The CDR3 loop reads CASIEGTTEAFF. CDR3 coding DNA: TGTGCCAGCATTGAGGGGACCACTGAAGCTTTCTTT.

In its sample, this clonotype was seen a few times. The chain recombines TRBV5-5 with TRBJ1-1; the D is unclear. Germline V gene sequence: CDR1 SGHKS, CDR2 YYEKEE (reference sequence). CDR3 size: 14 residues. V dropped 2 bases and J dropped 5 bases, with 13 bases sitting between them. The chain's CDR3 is CASSFLSGGTEAFF. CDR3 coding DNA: TGTGCCAGCAGCTTTCTCAGTGGAGGAACTGAAGCTTTCTTT. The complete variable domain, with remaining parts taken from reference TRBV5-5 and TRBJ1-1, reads DAGVTQSPTHLIKTRGQQVTLRCSPISGHKSVSWYQQVLGQGPQFIFQYYEKEERGRGNFPDRFSARQFPNYSSELNVNALLLGDSALYLCASSFLSGGTEAFFGQGTRLTVV.

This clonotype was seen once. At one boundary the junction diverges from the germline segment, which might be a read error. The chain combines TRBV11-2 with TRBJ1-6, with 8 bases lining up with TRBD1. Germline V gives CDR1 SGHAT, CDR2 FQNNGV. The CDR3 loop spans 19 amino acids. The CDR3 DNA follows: TGTGCCATCAGCTTGGGGACAGGCCATCCCCTCCTATATAATTCACCCCTCCACTTT. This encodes CAISLGTGHPLLYNSPLHF.

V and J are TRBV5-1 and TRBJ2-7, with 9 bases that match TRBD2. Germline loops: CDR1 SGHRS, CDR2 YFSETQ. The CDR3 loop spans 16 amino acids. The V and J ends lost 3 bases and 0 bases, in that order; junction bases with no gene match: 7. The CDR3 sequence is CASSSELAGLSYEQYF. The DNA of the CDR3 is TGCGCCAGCAGCTCGGAACTAGCGGGCCTCTCCTACGAGCAGTACTTC.

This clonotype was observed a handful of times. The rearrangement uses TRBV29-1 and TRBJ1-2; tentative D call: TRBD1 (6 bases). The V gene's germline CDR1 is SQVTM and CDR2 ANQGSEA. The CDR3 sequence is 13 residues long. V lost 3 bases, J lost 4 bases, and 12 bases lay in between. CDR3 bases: TGCAGCGTTGAGGGGGGACACCTCTATGGCTACACCTTC. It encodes CSVEGGHLYGYTF. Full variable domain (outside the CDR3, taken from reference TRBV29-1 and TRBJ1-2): SAVISQKPSRDICQRGTSLTIQCQVDSQVTMMFWYRQQPGQSLTLIATANQGSEATYESGFVIDKFPISRPNLTFSTLTVSNMSPEDSSIYLCSVEGGHLYGYTFGSGTRLTVV.

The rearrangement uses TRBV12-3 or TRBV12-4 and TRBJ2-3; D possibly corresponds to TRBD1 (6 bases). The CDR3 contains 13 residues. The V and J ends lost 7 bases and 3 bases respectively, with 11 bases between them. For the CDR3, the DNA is TGTGCCAGCAAATTCCAGGGGACAGATACGCAGTATTTT. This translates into CASKFQGTDTQYF.

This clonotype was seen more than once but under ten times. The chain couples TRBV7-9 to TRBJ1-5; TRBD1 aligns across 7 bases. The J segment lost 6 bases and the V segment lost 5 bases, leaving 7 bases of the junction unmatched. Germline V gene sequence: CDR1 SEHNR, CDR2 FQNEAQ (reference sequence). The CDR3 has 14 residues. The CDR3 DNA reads TGTGCCAGCAGCCCCGGACAGGTGGCTCAGCCCCAGCATTTT. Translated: CASSPGQVAQPQHF.

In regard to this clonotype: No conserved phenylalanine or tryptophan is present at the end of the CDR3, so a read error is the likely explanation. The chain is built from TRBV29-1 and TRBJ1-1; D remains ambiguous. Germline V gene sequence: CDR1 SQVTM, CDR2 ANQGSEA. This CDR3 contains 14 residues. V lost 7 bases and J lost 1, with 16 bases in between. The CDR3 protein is CSAASGWGNTEAFL. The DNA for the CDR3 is TGCAGCGCCGCATCGGGTTGGGGGAACACTGAAGCTTTCCTT.

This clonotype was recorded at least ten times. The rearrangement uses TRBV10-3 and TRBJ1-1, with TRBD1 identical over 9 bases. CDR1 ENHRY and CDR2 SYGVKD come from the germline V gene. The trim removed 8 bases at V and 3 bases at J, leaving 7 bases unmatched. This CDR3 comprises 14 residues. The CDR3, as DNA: TGTGCCATCTCACAGGGGGCTCTTGACACTGAAGCTTTCTTT. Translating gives CAISQGALDTEAFF.

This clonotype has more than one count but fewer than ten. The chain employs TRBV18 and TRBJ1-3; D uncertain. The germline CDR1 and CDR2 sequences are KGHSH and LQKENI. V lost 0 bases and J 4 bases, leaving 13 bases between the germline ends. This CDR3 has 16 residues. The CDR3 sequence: CASSPPTSGRGNTIYF. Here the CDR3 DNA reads TGTGCCAGCTCACCACCGACTTCGGGAAGGGGAAACACCATATATTTT.

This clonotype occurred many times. The CDR3 sequence is CASSTHRGTYEQYF. CDR3 bases: TGTGCCAGCAGTACCCACAGGGGGACCTACGAGCAGTACTTC. The chain joins TRBV2 to TRBJ2-7; TRBD1 aligns across 8 bases. This CDR3 is built from 14 residues. In germline, CDR1 is SNHLY, CDR2 FYNNEI. With V trimmed by 5 bases and J by 2 bases, 5 bases remained unmatched.

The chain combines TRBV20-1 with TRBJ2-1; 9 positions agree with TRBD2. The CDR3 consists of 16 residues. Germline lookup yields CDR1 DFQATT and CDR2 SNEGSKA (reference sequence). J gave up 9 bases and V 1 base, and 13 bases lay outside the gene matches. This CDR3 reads CSARGISSGKEGEQFF. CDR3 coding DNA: TGCAGTGCTAGAGGAATATCTAGCGGGAAGGAGGGTGAGCAGTTCTTC.

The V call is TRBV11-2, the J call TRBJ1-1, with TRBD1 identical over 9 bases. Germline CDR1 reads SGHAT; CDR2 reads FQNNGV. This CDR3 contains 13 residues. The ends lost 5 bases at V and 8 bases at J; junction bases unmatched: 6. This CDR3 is CASSPGTGWEAFF. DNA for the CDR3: TGTGCCAGCAGCCCGGGGACAGGGTGGGAAGCTTTCTTT.